The 15 T cell receptor beta chains presented below share a single source sample, sequenced in a study of blood T cell repertoires in COVID-19. Clones were sequenced by immunoSEQ multiplex PCR, and TCRdb holds only the in-frame ones, with some missing. The repertoire holds around 320,000 clones, with 87% as singletons. The sequencing input was peripheral blood. All receptors come from a man aged 18 to 35 with active or convalescent COVID-19.

This rearrangement joins TRBV7-9 to TRBJ2-2; D uncertain. This CDR3 is built from 13 residues. Trimming stripped 1 base from V and 7 bases from J, with 7 bases between. Looked up from germline, CDR1 is SEHNR and CDR2 is FQNEAQ (reference sequence). CDR3 region: CASSLGAIGELFF. CDR3 coding DNA: TGTGCCAGCAGCTTAGGTGCGATCGGGGAGCTGTTTTTT.

The chain uses TRBV7-9 and TRBJ1-5, with D perhaps TRBD1 (5 bases). Germline V gene sequence: CDR1 SEHNR, CDR2 FQNEAQ (reference sequence). This CDR3 comprises 14 residues. Trimming shortened V by 0 bases and J by 6 bases, and 9 bases separated the two germline ends. CDR3 sequence (DNA): TGTGCCAGCAGCTTAGCGGGGGGTGGTCAGCCCCAGCATTTT. Amino acids: CASSLAGGGQPQHF.

About this clone itself: Other DNA sequences of this sample code for an identical CDR3. The gene calls are TRBV7-2 and TRBJ2-3; TRBD2 might be the D (7 bases). The CDR3 length is 15 residues. V shed 3 bases and J shed 3 bases, with 13 bases lying between them. Germline V gene data show CDR1 as SGHTA and CDR2 as FQGNSA. Here the CDR3 DNA reads TGTGCCAGCAGCTTGGGAGGGGGGGTAACAGATACGCAGTATTTT. Its protein product is CASSLGGGVTDTQYF.

The chain couples TRBV13 to TRBJ1-2; 12 bases match TRBD1. Germline CDR1 reads PRHDT; CDR2 reads FYEKMQ (reference sequence). The CDR3 totals 17 residues. The V gene end was trimmed by 4 bases and the J gene end by 2 bases; junction bases not matched to a gene: 8. The CDR3 spells CASSSGTGGDENYGYTF. The CDR3 DNA sequence: TGTGCCAGCAGCTCGGGGACAGGGGGCGACGAAAACTATGGCTACACCTTC.

The rearrangement uses TRBV5-6 and TRBJ1-5, with D uncertain. The V gene's germline CDR1 is SGHDT and CDR2 YYEEEE. The ends were cut back, 4 bases at V and 0 bases at J, with 8 bases in the middle. CDR3 length: 14 amino acids. For the CDR3, the DNA is TGTGCCAGCAGCGAAGGGAGTAGCAATCAGCCCCAGCATTTT. This codes for CASSEGSSNQPQHF.

The V and J genes are TRBV5-1 and TRBJ2-1; 9 nucleotides align to TRBD2. V was pared by 3 bases and J by 3 bases, with 10 bases of the junction left unmatched. Germline-derived CDR1 and CDR2 are SGHRS and YFSETQ. The CDR3 is 17 amino acids. The CDR3, as DNA: TGCGCCAGCAGCTCCGTCCGGGGACTAGCAGACTACAATGAGCAGTTCTTC. It translates to CASSSVRGLADYNEQFF.

The chain recombines TRBV18 with TRBJ1-1, with a weak D call TRBD1 (5 bases). CDR3 length: 14 residues. Germline assignment: CDR1 KGHSH and CDR2 LQKENI. V lost 6 bases, J lost 1 base, and 12 bases lay in between. CDR3 sequence (DNA): TGTGCCAGCTCCGCAAAGGACAAGAACACTGAAGCTTTCTTT. This codes for CASSAKDKNTEAFF.

The chain links TRBV7-2 to TRBJ2-3, with unresolved D. The germline gives CDR1 SGHTA, CDR2 FQGNSA. The CDR3 totals 13 residues. Trimming took 4 bases from V and 6 from J, leaving 11 bases between them. CDR3 in DNA: TGTGCCAGCAGCTCCCAGTCCCCGGATACGCAGTATTTT. This codes for CASSSQSPDTQYF. The full variable domain, in which reference TRBV7-2 and TRBJ2-3 provide the parts outside the CDR3, is GAGVSQSPSNKVTEKGKDVELRCDPISGHTALYWYRQSLGQGLEFLIYFQGNSAPDKSGLPSDRFSAERTGGSVSTLTIQRTQQEDSAVYLCASSSQSPDTQYFGPGTRLTVL.

The chain links TRBV27 to TRBJ1-3; 7 nucleotides line up with TRBD1. The CDR3 sequence is 16 residues long. Losses at the gene ends were 11 bases for V and 3 bases for J; bases not matched to a gene: 16. In germline, CDR1 is MNHEY, CDR2 SMNVEV (reference sequence). The CDR3 region has the DNA TGTGCCCTACGGAGACGACAGGGATCGGTTGGAAACACCATATATTTT. It codes for CALRRRQGSVGNTIYF.

The V and J genes are TRBV28 and TRBJ1-6; no clear D. This CDR3 spans 12 amino acids. Trimming pared 4 bases from V and 9 bases from J, leaving 7 bases between. Germline V gene lookup returns CDR1 MDHEN and CDR2 SYDVKM. The CDR3 protein is CASSSPPSPLHF. In nucleotides, the CDR3 is TGTGCCAGCAGTTCTCCCCCTTCACCCCTCCACTTT.

V and J are TRBV19 and TRBJ2-2; D not certain. The CDR3 consists of 13 residues. Trimming removed 3 bases from V and 5 bases from J, with 7 bases in between. CDR1 is LNHDA, CDR2 SQIVND, per germline (reference sequence). CDR3 sequence: CASSILVTGELFF. The CDR3 region has the DNA TGTGCCAGTAGTATCCTCGTGACCGGGGAGCTGTTTTTT. The full variable domain, completed using reference TRBV19 and TRBJ2-2, is DGGITQSPKYLFRKEGQNVTLSCEQNLNHDAMYWYRQDPGQGLRLIYYSQIVNDFQKGDIAEGYSVSREKKESFPLTVTSAQKNPTAFYLCASSILVTGELFFGEGSRLTVL.

This rearrangement joins TRBV7-9 to TRBJ2-2; 9 bases are a match to TRBD2. Germline V gene data show CDR1 as SEHNR and CDR2 as FQNEAQ (reference sequence). Trimming took 2 bases from V and 3 from J; bases not matched to a gene: 10. This CDR3 has 18 residues. CDR3 loop: CASSLTYSSGKDTGELFF. The CDR3 DNA reads as TGTGCCAGCAGCTTAACCTACTCTAGCGGGAAAGACACCGGGGAGCTGTTTTTT.

With respect to this clone: This sample includes further DNA sequences coding for the same CDR3. This sequence joins TRBV18 and TRBJ1-1, with D hard to call. Trimming pared 2 bases from V and 0 bases from J, leaving 4 bases between. The V gene's germline CDR1 is KGHSH and CDR2 LQKENI. This CDR3 is 13 amino acids long. The CDR3 sequence is CASSPTLNTEAFF. CDR3 in DNA: TGTGCCAGCTCACCAACATTGAACACTGAAGCTTTCTTT.

The chain is built from TRBV5-1 and TRBJ1-1; tentative D call: TRBD1 (5 bases). The CDR3 contains 16 residues. Germline CDR1 and CDR2: SGHRS and YFSETQ. V was cut by 2 bases and J by 0 bases, with 14 bases left in between. The CDR3 loop reads CASSFGPTVMNTEAFF. CDR3 DNA sequence: TGCGCCAGCAGCTTCGGCCCGACAGTTATGAACACTGAAGCTTTCTTT.

The gene calls are TRBV27 and TRBJ1-6; TRBD1 matches at 8 bases. With 5 bases clipped from V and 9 bases from J, the junction kept 9 bases outside the gene matches. Per the germline V gene, CDR1 is MNHEY and CDR2 is SMNVEV (reference sequence). This CDR3 region has 15 residues. As DNA, the CDR3 is TGTGCCAGCAGTCCGTTGACAGGGGCAGGTTCACCCCTCCACTTT. Amino acid sequence: CASSPLTGAGSPLHF.